This T cell receptor beta chain originates from a study of blood T cells in healthy people across ages. Findings and limits, study-wide: Both naive CD4+ cell counts and diversity were greater in long-lived donors than in aged donors. TCR beta diversity per million T cells fell roughly linearly with age.

As regards this clonotype: Its antigen is not known.

Using a J-beta primer mix together with a sample-barcoded 5' primer, a second PCR was run for about 6 to 11 cycles. Each cDNA molecule carried a tag from a template-switch adaptor that contained 12 random nucleotides. Each CDR3 protein gets one entry after TCRdb re-called the 5' RACE reads with MiXCR. The sample holds 1,800,000 or so distinct CDR3 sequences, approximately 39% seen once. Each sample yielded at least 6 million isolated PBMCs. CDR1 ENHRY and CDR2 SYGVKD come from the germline V gene. The CDR3 totals 15 residues. V lost 0 bases to trimming and J lost 0 bases, with 5 bases between them. Sequencing was carried out using blood. The clonotype was recovered from a human donor in good health. The V and J genes are TRBV10-3 and TRBJ1-4; possible D gene TRBD1, 5 bases. The CDR3 sequence: CAISESTATNEKLFF. The CDR3, as DNA: TGTGCCATCAGTGAGTCGACAGCAACTAATGAAAAACTGTTTTTT.